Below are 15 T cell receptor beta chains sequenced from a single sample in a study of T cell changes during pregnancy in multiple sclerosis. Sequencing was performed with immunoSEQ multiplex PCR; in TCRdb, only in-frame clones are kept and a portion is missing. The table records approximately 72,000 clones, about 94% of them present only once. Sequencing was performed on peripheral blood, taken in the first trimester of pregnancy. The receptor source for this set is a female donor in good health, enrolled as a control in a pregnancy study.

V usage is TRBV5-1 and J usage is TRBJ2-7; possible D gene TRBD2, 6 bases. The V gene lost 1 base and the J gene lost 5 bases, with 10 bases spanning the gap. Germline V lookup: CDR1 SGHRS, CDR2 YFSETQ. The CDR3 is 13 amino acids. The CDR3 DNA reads TGCGCCAGCAGCTTGTCTCCGGGGGACGAGCAGTACTTC. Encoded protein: CASSLSPGDEQYF.

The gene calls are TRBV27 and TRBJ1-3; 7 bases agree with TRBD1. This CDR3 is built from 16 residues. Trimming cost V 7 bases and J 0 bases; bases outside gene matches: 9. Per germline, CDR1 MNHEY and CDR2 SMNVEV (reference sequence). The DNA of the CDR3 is TGTGCCAGCATTCGAGGGGGCCCAAACTCTGGAAACACCATATATTTT. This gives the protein CASIRGGPNSGNTIYF.

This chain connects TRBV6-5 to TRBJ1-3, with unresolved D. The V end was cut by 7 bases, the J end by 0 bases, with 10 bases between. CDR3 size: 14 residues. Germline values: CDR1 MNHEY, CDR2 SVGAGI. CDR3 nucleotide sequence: TGTGCCAGCACGGGATCAGTCTCTGGAAACACCATATATTTT. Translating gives CASTGSVSGNTIYF.

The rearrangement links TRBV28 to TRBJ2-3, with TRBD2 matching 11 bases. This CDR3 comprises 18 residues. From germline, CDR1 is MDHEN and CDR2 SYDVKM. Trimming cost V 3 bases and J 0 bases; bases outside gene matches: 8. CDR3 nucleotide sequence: TGTGCCAGCAGTTTGTCCCTAGCGGGAGGTTCTAGCACAGATACGCAGTATTTT. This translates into CASSLSLAGGSSTDTQYF.

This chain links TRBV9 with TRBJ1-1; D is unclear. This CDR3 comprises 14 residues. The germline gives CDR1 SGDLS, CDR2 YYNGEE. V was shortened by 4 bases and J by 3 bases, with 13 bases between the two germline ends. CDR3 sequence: CASSPRTADTEAFF. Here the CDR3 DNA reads TGTGCCAGCAGCCCGAGGACTGCAGACACTGAAGCTTTCTTT.

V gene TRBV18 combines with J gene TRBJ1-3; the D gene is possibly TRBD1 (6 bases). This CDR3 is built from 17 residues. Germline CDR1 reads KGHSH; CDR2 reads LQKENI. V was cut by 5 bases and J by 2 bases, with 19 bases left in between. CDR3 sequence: CASSSNNRELAGNTIYF. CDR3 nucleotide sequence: TGTGCCAGCTCATCAAACAACAGGGAACTTGCTGGAAACACCATATATTTT.

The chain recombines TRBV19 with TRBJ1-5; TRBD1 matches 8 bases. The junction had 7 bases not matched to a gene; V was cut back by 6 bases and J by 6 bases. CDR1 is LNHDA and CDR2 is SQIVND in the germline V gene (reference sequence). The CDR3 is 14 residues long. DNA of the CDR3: TGTGCCAGTAGGCAACCAGGGGGCGGTCAGCCCCAGCATTTT. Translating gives CASRQPGGGQPQHF.

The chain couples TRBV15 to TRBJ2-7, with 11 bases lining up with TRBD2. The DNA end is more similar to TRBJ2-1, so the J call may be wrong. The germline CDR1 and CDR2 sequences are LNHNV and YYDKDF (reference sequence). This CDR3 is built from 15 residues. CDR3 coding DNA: TGTGCCACCAGCAGGGGGACTAGCGGCGTCAATGAGCAGTTCTTC. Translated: CATSRGTSGVNEQFF.

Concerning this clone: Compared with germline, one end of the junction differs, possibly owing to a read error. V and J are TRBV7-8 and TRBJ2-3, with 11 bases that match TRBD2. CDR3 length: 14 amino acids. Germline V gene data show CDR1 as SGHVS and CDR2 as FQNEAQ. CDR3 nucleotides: TGTGCCAGCAGCTTAGGGGACGGACTAGCGGGCCAGGATTTT. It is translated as CASSLGDGLAGQDF.

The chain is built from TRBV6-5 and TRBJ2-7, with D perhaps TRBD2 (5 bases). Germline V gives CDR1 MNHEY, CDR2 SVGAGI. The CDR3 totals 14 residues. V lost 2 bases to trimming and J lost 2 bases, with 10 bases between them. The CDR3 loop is CASSYGGPTYEQYF. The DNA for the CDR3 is TGTGCCAGCAGTTACGGCGGGCCGACCTACGAGCAGTACTTC.

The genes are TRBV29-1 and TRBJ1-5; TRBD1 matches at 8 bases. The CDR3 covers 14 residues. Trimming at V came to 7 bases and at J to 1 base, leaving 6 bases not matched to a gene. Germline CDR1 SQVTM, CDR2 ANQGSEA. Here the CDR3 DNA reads TGCAGCGCGACACAGGGGGGAAGCAATCAGCCCCAGCATTTT. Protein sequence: CSATQGGSNQPQHF.

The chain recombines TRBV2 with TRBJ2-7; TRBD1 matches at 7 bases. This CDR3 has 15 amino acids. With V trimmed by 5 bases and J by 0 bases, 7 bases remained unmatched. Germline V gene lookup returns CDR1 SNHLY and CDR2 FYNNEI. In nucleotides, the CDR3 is TGTGCCAGCAGTAGACCCCGGGACAGCTCCTACGAGCAGTACTTC. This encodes CASSRPRDSSYEQYF.

The CDR3 here is CASSDRVIGQRNTEAFF. The CDR3, as DNA: TGTGCCAGCAGTGACCGCGTTATTGGACAGAGGAACACTGAAGCTTTCTTT. J is TRBJ1-1 and V is TRBV6-4, with a weak D call TRBD1 (6 bases). The germline gives CDR1 MRHNA, CDR2 SNTAGT. The V and J ends lost 2 bases and 1 base respectively, with 17 bases between them. The CDR3 contains 17 residues.

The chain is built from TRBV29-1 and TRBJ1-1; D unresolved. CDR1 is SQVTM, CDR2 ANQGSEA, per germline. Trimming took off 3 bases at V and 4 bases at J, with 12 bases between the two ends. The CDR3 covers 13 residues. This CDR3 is CSVEEGGGTEAFF. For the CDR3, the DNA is TGCAGCGTTGAGGAGGGAGGCGGCACTGAAGCTTTCTTT. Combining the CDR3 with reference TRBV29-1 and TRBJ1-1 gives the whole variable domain SAVISQKPSRDICQRGTSLTIQCQVDSQVTMMFWYRQQPGQSLTLIATANQGSEATYESGFVIDKFPISRPNLTFSTLTVSNMSPEDSSIYLCSVEEGGGTEAFFGQGTRLTVV.

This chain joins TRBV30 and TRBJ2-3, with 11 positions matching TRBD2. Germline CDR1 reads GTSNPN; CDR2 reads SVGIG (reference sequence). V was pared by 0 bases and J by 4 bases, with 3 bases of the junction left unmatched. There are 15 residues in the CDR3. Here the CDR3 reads CAWSVLAGAADTQYF. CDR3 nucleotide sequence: TGTGCCTGGAGTGTACTAGCGGGAGCTGCAGATACGCAGTATTTT.